Each of the 3 T cell receptor beta chains below was sequenced from the same sample in a study of shared clonotypes between healthy human individuals. Assay used: immunoSEQ multiplex PCR; TCRdb lists only in-frame clones, some missing. This sample has just over 2,000,000 clones, with about 95% found just once. The sequenced sample consisted of naive CD4+ T cells sorted from blood. Subset given: CD45RA+ positively selected. The receptor source for this set is a man in his late teens or twenties in good health.

This chain links TRBV2 with TRBJ2-7; 7 nucleotides line up with TRBD1. This CDR3 has 14 amino acids. With V trimmed by 7 bases and J by 7 bases, 13 bases remained unmatched. The germline gives CDR1 SNHLY, CDR2 FYNNEI. CDR3: CASTPGQTLGEQYF. In nucleotides, the CDR3 is TGTGCCAGCACACCGGGACAGACCCTTGGAGAGCAGTACTTC.

The rearrangement uses TRBV11-2 and TRBJ1-6; TRBD1 is a possible D gene (6 bases). CDR3 length: 14 amino acids. The germline gives CDR1 SGHAT, CDR2 FQNNGV. The V gene lost 7 bases and the J gene lost 10 bases, with 17 bases spanning the gap. The CDR3 spells CASTQPTGSSPLHF. Written as DNA, the CDR3 is TGTGCCAGCACCCAACCGACAGGCTCCTCACCCCTCCACTTT.

This clone was found once. V and J are TRBV28 and TRBJ1-5; D gene unclear. The CDR3 runs 16 residues. V was clipped by 6 bases and J by 6 bases, with 21 bases between them. CDR1 and CDR2 from the germline V gene are MDHEN and SYDVKM. In DNA, the CDR3 is TGTGCCAGCAGCAACCCAGAAGGGATTTTTGGTCAGCCCCAGCATTTT. Encoded protein: CASSNPEGIFGQPQHF.